Below are 22 T cell receptor beta chains sequenced from a single sample in a study of T cell responses to AZD1222 COVID-19 vaccine. The method was immunoSEQ multiplex PCR; TCRdb's version includes in-frame clones alone and lacks a portion of them. The sample gives about 120,000 clones, approximately 87% of which show up once; around 10% is in the top ten. Here the sequenced sample was peripheral blood, taken on day 0 of AZD1222 vaccination. These receptors originate from an adult in good health.

DNA of the CDR3: TGTGCCAGCAGCCACCGGACTAGCGGGTACATCACAGATACGCAGTATTTT. Translated: CASSHRTSGYITDTQYF. This chain joins TRBV3-1 (or the pseudogene TRBV3-2) and TRBJ2-3; 11 bases fit TRBD2. This CDR3 is built from 17 residues. J was trimmed by 2 bases and V by 3 bases; bases with no gene match: 7. CDR1 and CDR2 (germline): LGHDT, YNNKEL (reference sequence).

The V gene is TRBV30, the J gene TRBJ2-1; the match to TRBD2 covers 10 bases. The trim removed 0 bases at V and 7 bases at J, leaving 21 bases unmatched. CDR3 size: 20 residues. The germline V gene encodes CDR1 GTSNPN and CDR2 SVGIG (reference sequence). As DNA, the CDR3 is TGTGCCTGGAGTGTACGAAGGCGACTAGCGGGTCTATCCGCCGGGAATGAGCAGTTCTTC. Protein product: CAWSVRRRLAGLSAGNEQFF.

This clone was found once. The chain is built from TRBV21-1 and TRBJ2-7; the table's TRBD1 call for D was not verified on the DNA. TRBV21-1 is a listed pseudogene. CDR3 length: 15 amino acids. The CDR3 DNA follows: TGTGCCAGCAGCAAAGAGGAACAGGGTATCTACGAGCAGTACTTC. Translated, it gives CASSKEEQGIYEQYF.

V gene TRBV19 combines with J gene TRBJ2-7; 10 bases align to TRBD1. Trimming took 1 base from V and 5 from J; bases not matched to a gene: 5. CDR3 length: 15 amino acids. CDR1 is LNHDA, CDR2 SQIVND, per germline (reference sequence). The CDR3 is CASSIGQGAMDEQYF. The CDR3 DNA sequence: TGTGCCAGTAGTATAGGACAGGGGGCTATGGACGAGCAGTACTTC.

The chain combines TRBV25-1 with TRBJ2-1; the D gene is possibly TRBD1 (5 bases). The CDR3 has 14 residues. V was trimmed by 8 bases and J by 7 bases, leaving 18 bases between them. Germline V gene data show CDR1 as MGHDK and CDR2 as SYGVNS. CDR3 nucleotide sequence: TGTGCCAGCTCCTCCAGGGAATGGCGGAATGAGCAGTTCTTC. Protein sequence: CASSSREWRNEQFF.

This chain uses TRBV7-3 with TRBJ2-1; perhaps TRBD2 as D (6 bases). The CDR3 length is 13 residues. Trimming took off 5 bases at V and 9 bases at J, with 14 bases between the two ends. Germline CDR1 SGHTA, CDR2 FQGTGA. The CDR3 region is CASSPSARGEQFF. The CDR3, as DNA: TGTGCCAGCAGCCCCTCAGCGCGGGGTGAGCAGTTCTTC.

This chain connects TRBV5-1 to TRBJ2-1, with 7 bases aligning to TRBD2. The germline gives CDR1 SGHRS, CDR2 YFSETQ. With V trimmed by 2 bases and J by 7 bases, 3 bases remained unmatched. CDR3 size: 13 residues. The CDR3: CASSFAGVNEQFF. For the CDR3, the DNA is TGCGCCAGCAGCTTCGCGGGAGTAAATGAGCAGTTCTTC. Full variable domain (remainder filled in from reference TRBV5-1 and TRBJ2-1): KAGVTQTPRYLIKTRGQQVTLSCSPISGHRSVSWYQQTPGQGLQFLFEYFSETQRNKGNFPGRFSGRQFSNSRSEMNVSTLELGDSALYLCASSFAGVNEQFFGPGTRLTVL.

The V call is TRBV3-1 (or the pseudogene TRBV3-2), the J call TRBJ2-6; D uncertain. V lost 1 base to trimming and J lost 0 bases, with 13 bases between them. Germline CDR1 and CDR2: LGHDT and YNNKEL (reference sequence). The CDR3 totals 18 residues. Here the CDR3 DNA reads TGTGCCAGCAGCCAAGTTCCGGCAGCTCGCTCTGGGGCCAACGTCCTGACTTTC. Translation gives CASSQVPAARSGANVLTF.

V gene TRBV5-4 combines with J gene TRBJ2-3; D is perhaps TRBD2 (6 bases). The CDR3 length is 16 residues. CDR1 and CDR2 from the germline V gene are SGHNT and YYREEE (reference sequence). Trimming took off 5 bases at V and 8 bases at J, with 24 bases between the two ends. The CDR3 region is CASSVVSGLSSGTQYF. The CDR3 region has the DNA TGTGCCAGCAGTGTGGTGAGCGGGCTCAGTAGCGGTACGCAGTATTTT.

The CDR3 spells CASSIRDLTSNEQFF. As DNA, the CDR3 is TGTGCCAGCAGCATCCGGGATCTAACGAGCAATGAGCAGTTCTTC. The chain has TRBV28 and TRBJ2-1; possibly TRBD2 for D (5 bases). Germline V gene sequence: CDR1 MDHEN, CDR2 SYDVKM. V was cut by 6 bases and J by 6 bases, with 18 bases left in between. This CDR3 has 15 residues.

The chain couples TRBV19 to TRBJ2-5, with 11 bases that match TRBD2. The CDR3 runs 15 residues. V gave up 3 bases and J gave up 2 bases; unmatched junction bases: 2. Germline CDR1 LNHDA, CDR2 SQIVND (reference sequence). The CDR3 reads CASSIRTSGQETQYF. The CDR3 nucleotides read TGTGCCAGTAGTATCAGGACTAGCGGGCAAGAGACCCAGTACTTC.

This clone came up once. This rearrangement joins TRBV28 to TRBJ2-4; 7 bases align to TRBD1. The CDR3 is 15 amino acids. Germline loops: CDR1 MDHEN, CDR2 SYDVKM. Trimming removed 6 bases from V and 8 bases from J; junction bases left unmatched: 13. CDR3 DNA sequence: TGTGCCAGCAGATATCAGTCCGACAGGGTTGACATTCAGTACTTC. It codes for CASRYQSDRVDIQYF.

The chain combines TRBV27 with TRBJ2-2; 7 bases match TRBD1. V was pared by 7 bases and J by 4 bases, with 9 bases of the junction left unmatched. Germline lookup yields CDR1 MNHEY and CDR2 SMNVEV (reference sequence). This CDR3 region has 15 residues. CDR3: CASTAGGAPTGELFF. In DNA form, the CDR3 reads TGTGCCAGCACCGCAGGGGGAGCACCCACCGGGGAGCTGTTTTTT.

V is TRBV7-9 and J is TRBJ2-7; D gene unclear. V lost 3 bases and J 1 base, leaving 10 bases between the germline ends. CDR3 length: 14 residues. Germline-derived CDR1 and CDR2 are SEHNR and FQNEAQ (reference sequence). Written as DNA, the CDR3 is TGTGCCAGCAGCTTTGGGGATCCGTCCTACGAGCAGTACTTC. It codes for CASSFGDPSYEQYF.

This clone has more than one count but fewer than ten. V usage is TRBV4-3 and J usage is TRBJ2-7; 7 nucleotides align to TRBD1. Germline CDR1 LGHNA, CDR2 YSLEER. V lost 0 bases, J lost 7 bases, and 6 bases stayed unmatched. This CDR3 spans 14 amino acids. The CDR3 nucleotides are TGCGCCAGCAGCCAAGAAAGGGGGCCGTATGAGCAGTACTTC. Protein: CASSQERGPYEQYF.

The rearrangement uses TRBV9 and TRBJ1-2, with 7 bases matching TRBD1. The CDR3 extends over 15 amino acids. V shed 3 bases, J shed 4 bases, and the junction held 9 bases outside the gene matches. Germline-derived CDR1 and CDR2 are SGDLS and YYNGEE. The CDR3 DNA reads TGTGCCAGCAGCGCCCGAGGGGGCTATAGCTATGGCTACACCTTC. Protein sequence: CASSARGGYSYGYTF.

The V gene is TRBV5-4, the J gene TRBJ1-1; a possible D gene is TRBD1 (5 bases). Trimming left V 9 bases short and J 2 bases short, with 11 bases between. The CDR3 spans 12 residues. Germline lookup yields CDR1 SGHNT and CDR2 YYREEE (reference sequence). In nucleotides, the CDR3 is TGTGCCACCCAGACAGTTAACACTGAAGCTTTCTTT. Translated: CATQTVNTEAFF.

The chain is built from TRBV19 and TRBJ1-3; 7 nucleotides match TRBD1. CDR1 and CDR2 from the germline V gene are LNHDA and SQIVND (reference sequence). The CDR3 length is 14 residues. After removal of 7 bases from V and 3 bases from J, the junction contained 6 bases not matched to a gene. The CDR3 nucleotides are TGTGCCAGTAACCCGACAGGGTATGGAAACACCATATATTTT. Translating gives CASNPTGYGNTIYF.

This sequence joins TRBV4-1 and TRBJ2-7; TRBD2 aligns across 8 bases. The CDR3 runs to 14 residues. J was trimmed by 3 bases and V by 3 bases; bases with no gene match: 4. The germline CDR1 and CDR2 sequences are MGHRA and YSYEKL. The CDR3 DNA is TGCGCCAGCAGCCAGGAGACTAGCGACTACGAGCAGTACTTC. It translates to CASSQETSDYEQYF.

The V gene is TRBV7-2, the J gene TRBJ1-2; D is unresolved. CDR3 length: 13 amino acids. CDR1 and CDR2 from the germline V gene are SGHTA and FQGNSA. Trimming took off 0 bases at V and 7 bases at J, with 9 bases between the two ends. CDR3 nucleotide sequence: TGTGCCAGCAGCTTAGCGGTCAGCTCTGGCTACACCTTC. As protein: CASSLAVSSGYTF.

This clone was counted once. The V call is TRBV4-2, the J call TRBJ2-3, with D possibly TRBD2 on 7 matching bases. CDR3 length: 17 amino acids. Germline CDR1 and CDR2: LGHNA and YNFKEQ. Trimming removed 1 base at V and 3 bases at J, with 17 bases between. CDR3 region: CASSQGERSGTTDTQYF. DNA for the CDR3: TGTGCCAGCAGCCAAGGGGAGAGGAGCGGGACAACAGATACGCAGTATTTT.

This clone was seen once. V gene TRBV29-1 combines with J gene TRBJ2-1, with D perhaps TRBD1 or TRBD2 (6 bases each). This CDR3 is built from 13 residues. Germline values: CDR1 SQVTM, CDR2 ANQGSEA. V shed 8 bases and J shed 4 bases, with 15 bases lying between them. In DNA, the CDR3 is TGCAGCTCGGGGGCGGGAAAGTACAATGAGCAGTTCTTC. This encodes CSSGAGKYNEQFF.